These 3 T cell receptor beta chains share one sample of origin, sequenced in a study of monozygotic twins with inflammatory bowel disease. Following a re-call of the 5' RACE reads, TCRdb has one entry per CDR3 protein and lacks DNA. This sample carries 190,000 or so distinct CDR3 sequences, with less than 2% going to the ten biggest clones. Material: blood. These TCRs come from a human donor with ulcerative colitis or Crohn's disease, or a healthy co-twin of an affected twin (not recorded which).

This sequence joins TRBV20-1 and TRBJ2-2; as DNA is missing, the TRBD1 call by TCRdb cannot be tested. The CDR3 consists of 16 residues. CDR1 is DFQATT and CDR2 is SNEGSKA in the germline V gene (reference sequence). CDR3 residues: CSARDFGRGGTGELFF.

The genes are TRBV6-1 and TRBJ2-1; TCRdb lists TRBD2, though no DNA is available to test this call. The CDR3 covers 16 residues. Germline assignment: CDR1 MNHNS and CDR2 SASEGT. The CDR3 sequence is CASSGRILADYNEQFF.

This rearrangement joins TRBV25-1 to TRBJ1-1. CDR3 length: 13 residues. Germline assignment: CDR1 MGHDK and CDR2 SYGVNS. The CDR3: CASSEKRGTEAFF.